A selection of T cell receptor beta chains follows, all from one sample in a study of control samples from healthy donors and cancer patients. TCRdb's copy holds only in-frame clones and misses some; the assay was immunoSEQ multiplex PCR. The data contain 76,000 or so clones, 89% of them singletons. Sequencing input: PBMCs. Source of these receptors: a woman aged 45-59 years with colorectal cancer. The conserved cysteine and the conserved F or W are not part of the CDR3 here.

v_call	j_call	cdr3_aa
TRBV15	TRBJ2-3	ATSRQGVPTDTQY
TRBV28	TRBJ1-1	ASSLMGMNTEAF
TRBV19	TRBJ1-2	ASSRDTANYGYT
TRBV20-1	TRBJ1-2	SASRARGDSGYT
TRBV15	TRBJ2-4	ATSRDRDRAKNIQY
TRBV5-1	TRBJ2-3	ASSLDGDTQY
TRBV18	TRBJ1-3	ASSPTGGRSGNTIY
TRBV5-4	TRBJ2-5	ASSPPGAGETQY
TRBV7-2	TRBJ1-6	ASSPRSGSGSPLH
TRBV11-3	TRBJ2-2	ASSLSGGAANTGELF
TRBV7-3	TRBJ2-3	ASSALGTDTQY
TRBV19	TRBJ1-2	ASSMGQDYGYT
TRBV6-6	TRBJ2-2	ASGAQGEAGELF
TRBV19	TRBJ1-1	ASRRAAGLNTEAF
TRBV24-1	TRBJ1-5	ATRGDSNQPQH
TRBV3-1/TRBV3-2	TRBJ2-3	ASSLDSYTDTQY
TRBV7-8	TRBJ1-2	ASSLLDWGNYGYT
TRBV4-3	TRBJ2-5	ASSQDPASSETQY
TRBV5-6	TRBJ2-1	ASSYKYNEQF
TRBV4-1	TRBJ1-2	ASSQDKGNSGYT
TRBV19	TRBJ1-5	ASSLTGHANQPQH
TRBV13	TRBJ1-2	ASSPGTLGNYGYT
TRBV4-3	TRBJ2-6	ASSQEETLAGAFSGANVLT
TRBV6-5	TRBJ1-1	ASSYTYGDTEAF
TRBV4-2	TRBJ2-5	ASSQMGTSGYKQETQY
TRBV28	TRBJ1-2	ASSPGFRGYT
TRBV6-6	TRBJ1-2	ASTEMTGLGIYGYT
TRBV2	TRBJ1-2	ASASQIEINYGYT
TRBV30	TRBJ1-6	AWHLGPGNSPLH
TRBV4-3	TRBJ2-3	ASSQESATDTQY
TRBV3-1/TRBV3-2	TRBJ2-1	ASSQVGAYEQF